This is a list of T cell receptor beta chains from one sample in a study of shared clonotypes between healthy human individuals. Assay used: immunoSEQ multiplex PCR; TCRdb lists only in-frame clones, some missing. The profile shows 2,100,000 or so clones, 90% to 97% of them singletons. Source material: naive CD4+ T cells sorted from blood. The receptors originated from a young man in good health. CDR3s include the opening cysteine and the closing phenylalanine or tryptophan. A D gene is named only where the DNA matches it firmly. Rows give clone size only sometimes, using once, few, many, or a class for an expanded clone.

j_call | d_call | clone_size | v_call | cdr3_aa | cdr3_nt
TRBJ1-6 | TRBD1 | - | TRBV19 | CASMRRTGQDSPLHF | TGTGCCAGTATGAGACGGACAGGCCAGGATTCACCCCTCCACTTT
TRBJ1-3 | - | once | TRBV6-1 | CASGGAGNTIYF | TGTGCCAGCGGGGGTGCCGGAAACACCATATATTTT
TRBJ1-5 | - | once | TRBV2 | CASSQGLSNQPQHF | TGTGCCAGCAGCCAGGGTCTTAGCAATCAGCCCCAGCATTTT
TRBJ2-5 | - | - | TRBV19 | CASSIDRTVQETQYF | TGTGCCAGTAGTATAGATCGCACTGTCCAAGAGACCCAGTACTTC
TRBJ1-4 | TRBD1 | - | TRBV7-9 | CASSPTGASEKLFF | TGTGCCAGCAGCCCGACAGGGGCGAGTGAAAAACTGTTTTTT
TRBJ2-2 | TRBD1 | - | TRBV5-1 | CASSLAGGFTGELFF | TGCGCCAGCAGCTTGGCAGGGGGCTTCACCGGGGAGCTGTTTTTT
TRBJ2-5 | TRBD2 | - | TRBV4-3 | CASSQGELREGETQYF | TGCGCCAGCAGCCAAGGGGAATTGCGGGAGGGGGAGACCCAGTACTTC
TRBJ2-2 | - | - | TRBV28 | CASSWYGELFF | TGTGCCAGCAGTTGGTACGGGGAGCTGTTTTTT
TRBJ2-4 | - | - | TRBV30 | CAWSVKGGNIQYF | TGTGCCTGGAGTGTGAAGGGGGGCAACATTCAGTACTTC
TRBJ2-7 | - | - | TRBV11-2 | CASSSTDSFAYEQYF | TGTGCCAGCAGCTCTACTGATAGTTTTGCCTACGAGCAGTACTTC
TRBJ2-2 | - | - | TRBV6-5 | CASSYATGHLTGELFF | TGTGCCAGCAGTTACGCCACGGGACACTTAACCGGGGAGCTGTTTTTT
TRBJ1-2 | - | once | TRBV28 | CASTEGNYGYTF | TGTGCCAGCACGGAGGGGAACTATGGCTACACCTTC